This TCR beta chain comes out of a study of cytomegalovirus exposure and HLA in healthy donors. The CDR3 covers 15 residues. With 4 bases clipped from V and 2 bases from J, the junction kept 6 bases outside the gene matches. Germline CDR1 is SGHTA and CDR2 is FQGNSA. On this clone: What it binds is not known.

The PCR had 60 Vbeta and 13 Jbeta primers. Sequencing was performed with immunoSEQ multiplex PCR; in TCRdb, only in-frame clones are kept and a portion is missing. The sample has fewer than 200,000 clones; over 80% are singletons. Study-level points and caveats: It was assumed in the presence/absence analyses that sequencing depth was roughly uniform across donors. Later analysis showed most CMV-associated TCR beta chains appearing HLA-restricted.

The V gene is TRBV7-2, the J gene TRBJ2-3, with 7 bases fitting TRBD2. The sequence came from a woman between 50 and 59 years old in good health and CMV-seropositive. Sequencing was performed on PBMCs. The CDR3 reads CASSSKRGITDTQYF. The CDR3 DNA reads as TGTGCCAGCAGCTCAAAGCGGGGAATCACAGATACGCAGTATTTT.